This T cell receptor (beta chain) emerged from a study of post-analysis software for immune sequencing data. Study at large: Relapsing-remitting, secondary progressive and progressive-relapsing forms made up the multiple sclerosis disease courses.

This clonotype has more than one count but fewer than ten. The antigen remains undetermined. V was pared by 2 bases and J by 5 bases, with 10 bases between. Germline CDR1 reads LGHDT; CDR2 reads YNNKEL (reference sequence). The CDR3 sequence is 14 residues long. Study-wide points: By F measure, strong co-clustering occurred among samples prepared in the same batch. Several TRBV segments (TRBV5-6, TRBV5-1 and TRBV20-1 among them) occurred more frequently in patients than in controls.

Prepared TCR beta cDNA libraries contained unique molecular identifiers. TCRdb re-called the PCR reads through MiXCR, storing one row per CDR3 protein. The sample includes about 820,000 distinct CDR3 sequences, about 53% seen only once; the top ten take 4.6%. The specimen sequenced was blood. This TCR was sampled from a girl aged 10-17 years with multiple sclerosis. The chain couples TRBV3-1 to TRBJ2-4; possible D gene TRBD2, 5 bases. The CDR3 reads CASSQRVGENIQYF. The CDR3 nucleotides read TGTGCCAGCAGCCAAAGGGTCGGGGAAAACATTCAGTACTTC.